This T cell receptor beta chain was sequenced during a study of T cells in Graves' hyperthyroidism and ophthalmopathy. Study background: Upon initial diagnosis and before any treatment, peripheral blood was collected.

From RNA transcripts, TCR beta CDR3 regions were amplified. With the HTBI primer set, the TCR CDR3 went through a first round of RT-PCR. From the multiplex PCR reads, TCRdb called clonotypes with MiXCR, one entry per CDR3 protein. There are some 400,000 distinct CDR3 sequences in the sample; about 15% occur only once, and approximately 11% lies in the top ten. This clonotype was recorded at least ten times. The CDR3 totals 14 residues. Trimming left V 2 bases short and J 8 bases short, with 16 bases between. Germline V CDR1 and CDR2: WSHSY, SAAADI. This chain connects TRBV10-2 to TRBJ2-7; no clear D. This clonotype originated in a woman aged 55 to 70 with Graves' hyperthyroidism. The sample taken for sequencing was blood. DNA of the CDR3: TGCGCCAGCAGTGAGGGGCGGTTGTCTGGCAAGCAGTACTTC. It codes for CASSEGRLSGKQYF.